The subject of this entry is one T cell receptor (beta chain). Only in-frame clones appear in the TCRdb table, and some are missing; sequencing was by immunoSEQ multiplex PCR. The sample holds approximately 120,000 clones, roughly nine tenths seen once. The data stem from a study of control samples from healthy donors and cancer patients. There are 15 residues in the CDR3. V lost 0 bases and J lost 4; bases outside the gene matches: 6. In germline, CDR1 is MGHRA, CDR2 YSYEKL. The material sequenced was blood. The J gene is TRBJ2-7, the V gene TRBV4-1; 7 bases map to TRBD2. This clonotype was sampled from a man younger than 35 in good health. This CDR3 reads CASSQDPPSGYEQYF. The CDR3 nucleotides read TGCGCCAGCAGCCAAGATCCTCCTAGCGGATACGAGCAGTACTTC.